This T cell receptor beta chain stems from a study of T cell repertoires in cytomegalovirus infection. Study in general: Matching HLA type and CMV infection were both indicated by public TCR beta signatures. Findings and caveats of the study: Cumulative public TCR beta family frequency identified CMV carriers with the relevant HLA. Clonotypes of TCR beta that were HLA-C-restricted and CMV-specific dominated the ex vivo response.

TCRdb independently ran MiXCR on the reads; one entry per CDR3 protein. This repertoire shows approximately 500,000 distinct CDR3 sequences, around a quarter found once; its top ten account for roughly 13%. The CDR3 has 17 amino acids. V lost 0 bases, J lost 0 bases, and 3 bases stayed unmatched. From germline, CDR1 is MNHEY and CDR2 SVGAGI. As concerns this clonotype: Its antigen is as yet unknown.

The TCR was taken from a human donor in good health (CMV status not recorded). Some clones in this sample may be carry-over from other donors' samples. Sequenced material: PBMCs. V and J are TRBV6-5 and TRBJ2-4; 9 bases are a match to TRBD2. The CDR3 DNA follows: TGTGCCAGCAGTTACTCGCTACTAGCGGGAGCCAAAAACATTCAGTACTTC. Protein product: CASSYSLLAGAKNIQYF.